A single sample is the source of the 27 T cell receptor beta chains below, sequenced in a study of Graves' ophthalmopathy and Graves' hyperthyroidism. Amplification of the TCR beta CDR3 regions used RNA transcripts (as template). First-round RT-PCR with HTBI primers preceded a second-round multiplex PCR. TCRdb ran MiXCR on the multiplex PCR reads and lists one entry per CDR3 protein. Of around 400,000 distinct CDR3 sequences listed, approximately 16% are singletons. The sequencing input was peripheral blood. These receptors all come from a woman between 18 and 30 years old with Graves' ophthalmopathy.

This clonotype has just a few counts. V is TRBV20-1 and J is TRBJ2-7; 10 bases line up with TRBD2. V lost 2 bases, J lost 3 bases, and 1 base stayed unmatched. The CDR3 spans 13 residues. The germline CDR1 and CDR2 sequences are DFQATT and SNEGSKA (reference sequence). The CDR3 here is CSARRLAGYEQYF. The CDR3 bases are TGCAGTGCTAGACGACTAGCGGGCTACGAGCAGTACTTC.

At least ten counts were recorded for this clonotype. The CDR3 here is CASSLVPSSTGELFF. The CDR3 nucleotides are TGTGCCAGCAGTTTAGTCCCCTCAAGCACCGGGGAGCTGTTTTTT. The genes are TRBV12-3 or TRBV12-4 and TRBJ2-2; no definite D call. The CDR3 has 15 residues. The V end lost 1 base, the J end lost 4 bases, and 10 bases lay between the germline ends.

In its sample, this clonotype was seen many times. The J gene is TRBJ2-7, the V gene TRBV12-3 or TRBV12-4, with TRBD1 matching 7 bases. CDR3 length: 14 residues. V lost 6 bases, J lost 2 bases, and 7 bases stayed unmatched. In nucleotides, the CDR3 is TGTGCCAGCAGCAAACCGGGACAGCCCTACGAGCAGTACTTC. Protein product: CASSKPGQPYEQYF.

This clonotype has just one count. The rearrangement joins TRBV25-1 to TRBJ2-5; no firm D call. V lost 3 bases and J 5 bases, leaving 13 bases between the germline ends. Germline V CDR1 and CDR2: MGHDK, SYGVNS. The CDR3 is 14 amino acids. CDR3 sequence: CASSDPAPTETQYF. The CDR3 DNA follows: TGTGCCAGCAGTGACCCGGCCCCTACGGAGACCCAGTACTTC.

This clonotype was counted many times. V is TRBV7-2 and J is TRBJ1-5; D remains ambiguous. This CDR3 has 15 residues. V was trimmed by 1 base and J by 3 bases, leaving 10 bases between them. CDR1 and CDR2 (germline): SGHTA, FQGNSA. CDR3 DNA sequence: TGTGCCAGCAGCTTAGTAGTAGGAGTCAATCAGCCCCAGCATTTT. It yields the protein CASSLVVGVNQPQHF.

There are many counts of this clonotype. V is TRBV28 and J is TRBJ1-1, with 10 bases identical to TRBD1. Germline assignment: CDR1 MDHEN and CDR2 SYDVKM. The CDR3 has 15 residues. The ends lost 6 bases at V and 0 bases at J; junction bases unmatched: 4. In nucleotides, the CDR3 is TGTGCCAGCAGGAAGACAGGGGGCTTGAACACTGAAGCTTTCTTT. It yields the protein CASRKTGGLNTEAFF. Filled out from reference TRBV28 and TRBJ1-1, the complete variable domain reads DVKVTQSSRYLVKRTGEKVFLECVQDMDHENMFWYRQDPGLGLRLIYFSYDVKMKEKGDIPEGYSVSREKKERFSLILESASTNQTSMYLCASRKTGGLNTEAFFGQGTRLTVV.

This clonotype has at least ten counts. J is TRBJ1-3 and V is TRBV9, with TRBD1 matching over 9 bases. V was clipped by 0 bases and J by 4 bases; unmatched bases: 17. CDR1 is SGDLS, CDR2 YYNGEE, per germline. The CDR3 is 20 residues long. This CDR3 reads CASSVGDPRDRASGGNTIYF. CDR3 nucleotides: TGTGCCAGCAGCGTAGGGGACCCCCGGGACAGGGCGTCAGGGGGAAACACCATATATTTT. Using reference TRBV9 and TRBJ1-3 for the parts outside the CDR3, the full variable domain is DSGVTQTPKHLITATGQRVTLRCSPRSGDLSVYWYQQSLDQGLQFLIQYYNGEERAKGNILERFSAQQFPDLHSELNLSSLELGDSALYFCASSVGDPRDRASGGNTIYFGEGSWLTVV.

In its sample, this clonotype was seen many times. V gene TRBV27 combines with J gene TRBJ2-2; possibly TRBD1 or TRBD2 for D (6 bases each). Germline V CDR1 and CDR2: MNHEY, SMNVEV (reference sequence). V was clipped by 4 bases and J by 0 bases, with 12 bases between them. CDR3 size: 16 residues. The CDR3 loop reads CASSSERGANTGELFF. CDR3 DNA sequence: TGTGCCAGCAGTTCGGAGAGGGGGGCGAACACCGGGGAGCTGTTTTTT.

In its sample, this clonotype was seen many times. The genes are TRBV7-2 and TRBJ2-7, with D possibly being TRBD2 (5 bases). This CDR3 has 15 residues. Deletions cut 5 bases from V and 2 bases from J, with 16 bases between. The V gene's germline CDR1 is SGHTA and CDR2 FQGNSA. For the CDR3, the DNA is TGTGCCAGCAGCCCTATCCCCAGCGGCCCCTACGAGCAGTACTTC. It is translated as CASSPIPSGPYEQYF.

This clonotype was detected ten times or more. This rearrangement joins TRBV12-3 or TRBV12-4 to TRBJ1-5; D is unresolved. The CDR3 runs to 14 residues. V was pared by 3 bases and J by 0 bases, with 6 bases between. This CDR3 reads CASSLGNSNQPQHF. CDR3 nucleotide sequence: TGTGCCAGCAGTTTGGGTAATAGCAATCAGCCCCAGCATTTT.

This clonotype was counted many times. This sequence joins TRBV7-2 and TRBJ2-7, with 11 positions matching TRBD2. Germline CDR1 is SGHTA and CDR2 is FQGNSA. The CDR3 loop spans 15 amino acids. Unmatched junction bases numbered 5, after V lost 5 bases and J lost 2 bases. The CDR3 sequence: CASSLTSGSTYEQYF. DNA for the CDR3: TGTGCCAGCAGCCTAACTAGCGGGAGTACCTACGAGCAGTACTTC.

This clonotype appeared a few times. V usage is TRBV3-1 and J usage is TRBJ2-5; 7 nucleotides line up with TRBD1. From germline, CDR1 is LGHDT and CDR2 YNNKEL (reference sequence). J lost 2 bases, V lost 2 bases, and 5 bases had no gene match. This CDR3 is 15 amino acids long. CDR3 in amino acids: CASSQYGTVQETQYF. The CDR3 nucleotides are TGTGCCAGCAGCCAATATGGGACAGTTCAAGAGACCCAGTACTTC.

This clonotype appeared many times. The CDR3 region has the DNA TGTGCCTGGAGTGTAATGTCAGTTCCATCCTACGAGCAGTACTTC. This gives the protein CAWSVMSVPSYEQYF. The chain recombines TRBV30 with TRBJ2-7; D not resolved. V shed 0 bases and J shed 1 base, with 13 bases lying between them. The CDR3 spans 15 residues. Germline V gene data show CDR1 as GTSNPN and CDR2 as SVGIG (reference sequence).

In this sample, this clonotype turned up many times. The CDR3 nucleotides read TGTGCCAGCAGCTTAAGGGCGGCTAGCAATCAGCCCCAGCATTTT. Its protein is CASSLRAASNQPQHF. The V call is TRBV11-2, the J call TRBJ1-5; D gene unclear. CDR1 and CDR2 from the germline V gene are SGHAT and FQNNGV. This CDR3 comprises 15 residues. Trimming stripped 2 bases from V and 0 bases from J, with 8 bases between.

This clonotype was observed at least ten times. The chain carries TRBV6-5 and TRBJ2-7; D not certain. Germline V gene lookup returns CDR1 MNHEY and CDR2 SVGAGI. This CDR3 contains 14 residues. Trimming shortened V by 1 base and J by 2 bases, and 9 bases separated the two germline ends. The CDR3 bases are TGTGCCAGCAGTTACTTGCAGCAAACCTACGAGCAGTACTTC. Protein: CASSYLQQTYEQYF.

The chain couples TRBV12-3 or TRBV12-4 to TRBJ2-7, with TRBD2 identical over 8 bases. V shed 5 bases, J shed 3 bases, and the junction held 6 bases outside the gene matches. The CDR3 has 14 amino acids. The CDR3 region has the DNA TGTGCCAGCAGTCGGGGGGGGCTTGACTACGAGCAGTACTTC. This codes for CASSRGGLDYEQYF.

In its sample, this clonotype was seen many times. This rearrangement joins TRBV29-1 to TRBJ2-7, with D uncertain. The CDR3 length is 15 residues. Trimming left V 8 bases short and J 0 bases short, with 20 bases between. The V gene's germline CDR1 is SQVTM and CDR2 ANQGSEA. The CDR3 bases are TGCAGCACGATAAAGACGGACGGACGCTCCTACGAGCAGTACTTC. It translates to CSTIKTDGRSYEQYF.

This clonotype was picked up many times. The rearrangement joins TRBV24-1 to TRBJ2-5; 10 positions agree with TRBD1. Germline V gene lookup returns CDR1 KGHDR and CDR2 SFDVKD. Trimming at V came to 4 bases and at J to 3 bases, leaving 7 bases not matched to a gene. The CDR3 runs 16 residues. CDR3 amino acids: CATSENPGQGKETQYF. As DNA, the CDR3 is TGTGCCACCAGTGAGAATCCGGGACAGGGGAAAGAGACCCAGTACTTC.

The chain employs TRBV12-3 or TRBV12-4 and TRBJ2-7, with D possibly being TRBD1 (6 bases). The CDR3 extends over 14 amino acids. Trimming took off 6 bases at V and 2 bases at J, with 14 bases between the two ends. The CDR3 is CASRRGQTAYEQYF. DNA for the CDR3: TGTGCCAGCAGACGAGGACAGACTGCCTACGAGCAGTACTTC.

Ten or more counts support this clonotype. V and J are TRBV7-8 and TRBJ1-3; D not certain. This CDR3 spans 16 amino acids. The germline gives CDR1 SGHVS, CDR2 FQNEAQ. V was shortened by 7 bases and J by 0 bases, with 16 bases between the two germline ends. The CDR3 sequence: CASTLPGSSSGNTIYF. Here the CDR3 DNA reads TGTGCCAGCACGCTTCCCGGGTCCAGCTCTGGAAACACCATATATTTT.

The chain has TRBV7-8 and TRBJ2-7, with D perhaps matching TRBD2 (5 bases). CDR3 length: 15 residues. The V gene's germline CDR1 is SGHVS and CDR2 FQNEAQ. Trimming removed 5 bases at V and 0 bases at J, with 14 bases between. The CDR3: CASSPSRRTSYEQYF. The CDR3 DNA is TGTGCCAGCAGCCCAAGTAGGAGGACCTCCTACGAGCAGTACTTC.

This clonotype was counted a few times. The V and J genes are TRBV2 and TRBJ2-7; 12 bases match TRBD2. V lost 7 bases to trimming and J lost 7 bases; unmatched junction nucleotides: 2. CDR1 SNHLY and CDR2 FYNNEI come from the germline V gene. The CDR3 covers 12 residues. As DNA, the CDR3 is TGTGCCAGCACCCTAGCGGGAGGGGAGCAGTACTTC. Translation: CASTLAGGEQYF.

There are many counts of this clonotype. The rearrangement uses TRBV12-3 or TRBV12-4 and TRBJ1-5, with 9 nucleotides matching TRBD1. V trimming: 7 bases; J trimming: 7 bases; junction bases outside the gene matches: 8. The length of the CDR3 is 14 residues. The CDR3 loop is CASTPTGGGQPQHF. CDR3 coding DNA: TGTGCCAGCACCCCGACAGGGGGAGGACAGCCCCAGCATTTT.

The CDR3 DNA reads TGCAGTGCTAGTGGGGGATCGTTAACTGAAGCTTTCTTT. Translating gives CSASGGSLTEAFF. J is TRBJ1-1 and V is TRBV20-1, with D possibly TRBD1 on 5 matching bases. The germline V gene has CDR1 DFQATT and CDR2 SNEGSKA (reference sequence). Trimming took off 3 bases at V and 5 bases at J, with 13 bases between the two ends. The CDR3 consists of 13 residues.

This clonotype has at least ten counts. The chain is built from TRBV11-2 and TRBJ2-7, with D tentatively TRBD2 (6 bases). The CDR3 covers 16 residues. Germline CDR1 SGHAT, CDR2 FQNNGV. V was trimmed by 5 bases and J by 0 bases, leaving 17 bases between them. Here the CDR3 reads CASSQGLRAGSYEQYF. CDR3 bases: TGTGCCAGCAGCCAGGGACTGCGGGCGGGCTCCTACGAGCAGTACTTC.

This clonotype was observed at least ten times. The CDR3: CSARVGAGELFF. CDR3 bases: TGCAGTGCTAGAGTGGGTGCCGGGGAGCTGTTTTTT. The rearrangement links TRBV20-1 to TRBJ2-2; no clear D. Germline CDR1 DFQATT, CDR2 SNEGSKA (reference sequence). The V end lost 1 base, the J end lost 6 bases, and 6 bases lay between the germline ends. CDR3 length: 12 amino acids.

This clonotype occurred many times. A read error may account for a junction end that differs from germline. This chain links TRBV7-7 with TRBJ2-5; 12 nucleotides line up with TRBD2. The CDR3 sequence is 17 residues long. Germline CDR1 and CDR2: SSHAT and FNYEAQ (reference sequence). CDR3 sequence (DNA): TGTGCTAGCAGCTTAGGCCTAGCGGGGGGGCTAGGAGAGACCCAGTACTTC. Protein: CASSLGLAGGLGETQYF.